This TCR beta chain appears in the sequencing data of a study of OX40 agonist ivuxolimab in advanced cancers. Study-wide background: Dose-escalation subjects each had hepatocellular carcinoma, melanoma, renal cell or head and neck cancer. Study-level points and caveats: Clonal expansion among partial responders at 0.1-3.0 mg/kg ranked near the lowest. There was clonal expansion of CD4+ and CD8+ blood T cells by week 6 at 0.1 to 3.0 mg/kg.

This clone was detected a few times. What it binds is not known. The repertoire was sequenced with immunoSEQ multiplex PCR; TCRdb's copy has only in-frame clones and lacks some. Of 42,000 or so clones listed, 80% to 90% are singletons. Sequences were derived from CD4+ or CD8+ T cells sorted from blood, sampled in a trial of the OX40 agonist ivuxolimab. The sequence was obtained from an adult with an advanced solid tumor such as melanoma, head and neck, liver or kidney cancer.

The CDR3 sequence is CASSLERREFDEQFF. The CDR3 DNA is TGTGCCAGCAGCTTAGAAAGAAGGGAGTTCGATGAGCAGTTCTTC. The chain has TRBV11-2 and TRBJ2-1; a weak D match, TRBD2 (5 bases). Per germline, CDR1 SGHAT and CDR2 FQNNGV. Trimming removed 0 bases from V and 8 bases from J, with 14 bases in between. The CDR3 spans 15 residues. The full variable domain, rest sourced from reference TRBV11-2 and TRBJ2-1, is EAGVAQSPRYKIIEKRQSVAFWCNPISGHATLYWYQQILGQGPKLLIQFQNNGVVDDSQLPKDRFSAERLKGVDSTLKIQPAKLEDSAVYLCASSLERREFDEQFFGPGTRLTVL.